This TCR beta chain was found in a study of blood T cell repertoires in COVID-19. Study background: Collection of acute and convalescent COVID-19 samples took place in the United States, Italy and Spain.

Germline assignment: CDR1 LGHDT and CDR2 YNNKEL (reference sequence). V shed 0 bases and J 15 bases; nucleotides not matched to a gene: 3. This CDR3 is built from 12 residues. The protocol was immunoSEQ multiplex PCR, while the TCRdb copy is restricted to in-frame clones and leaves out a portion. The data contain roughly 250,000 clones, approximately 88% of them singletons. Membership in each cohort depended on participant-reported clinical history. The TCR was taken from a middle-aged woman who had been exposed to COVID-19. Sequencing was performed on PBMCs or T cells enriched from blood (not recorded which). The genes are TRBV3-1 (or the pseudogene TRBV3-2) and TRBJ2-1; 9 bases fit TRBD2. This chain's CDR3 is CASSQDVSGRFF. CDR3 bases: TGTGCCAGCAGCCAAGATGTTAGCGGGAGGTTCTTC.